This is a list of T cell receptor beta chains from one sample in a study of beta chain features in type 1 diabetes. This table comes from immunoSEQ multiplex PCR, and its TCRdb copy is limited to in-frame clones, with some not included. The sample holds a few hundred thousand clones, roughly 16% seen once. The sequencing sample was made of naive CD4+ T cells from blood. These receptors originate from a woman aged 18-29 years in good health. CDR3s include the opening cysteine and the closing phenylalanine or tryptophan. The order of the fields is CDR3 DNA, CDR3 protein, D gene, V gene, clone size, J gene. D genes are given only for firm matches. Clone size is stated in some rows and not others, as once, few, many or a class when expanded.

DNA: TGTGCCAGCAGTTTAGGGGGGTTCTATGGCTACACCTTC
CDR3: CASSLGGFYGYTF
D: NA
V: TRBV28
size: few
J: TRBJ1-2

DNA: TGTGCCAGCAGCTTATCACAGGGGGTTATTGGCTACACCTTC
CDR3: CASSLSQGVIGYTF
D: TRBD1
V: TRBV7-2
size: few
J: TRBJ1-2

DNA: TGTGCCAGCAGCGAGCCGACAGGTACAATGAGACAGTTCTTC
CDR3: CASSEPTGTMRQFF
D: NA
V: TRBV5-4
size: few
J: TRBJ2-1

DNA: TGTGCCACCAGTACGGACAGACCCTACGAGCAGTACTTC
CDR3: CATSTDRPYEQYF
D: NA
V: TRBV15
size: few
J: TRBJ2-7

DNA: TGCAGCGTTGAAGGGCCGGCGGATGAGCAGTTCTTC
CDR3: CSVEGPADEQFF
D: NA
V: TRBV29-1
size: few
J: TRBJ2-1

DNA: TGTGCTAGTGGTTTGCGGGGGGGGATGAATGAGCAGTTCTTC
CDR3: CASGLRGGMNEQFF
D: TRBD2
V: TRBV12-5
size: NA
J: TRBJ2-1

DNA: TGTGCCACCAGCAGATCGGGACTAGCGGGATACGTAACCTACAATGAGCAGTTCTTC
CDR3: CATSRSGLAGYVTYNEQFF
D: TRBD2
V: TRBV15
size: NA
J: TRBJ2-1

DNA: TGTGCCAGCAGCTTAGCGGGGGGGCGCAATCAGCCCCAGCATTTT
CDR3: CASSLAGGRNQPQHF
D: NA
V: TRBV5-6
size: NA
J: TRBJ1-5

DNA: TGCGCCAGCAGCCCTGCCCCGGACAGCGTCCTTCAAGAGACCCAGTACTTC
CDR3: CASSPAPDSVLQETQYF
D: NA
V: TRBV23-1
size: NA
J: TRBJ2-5

DNA: TGTGCCAGCAGCTTAGGACAGAACACTGAAGCTTTCTTT
CDR3: CASSLGQNTEAFF
D: NA
V: TRBV7-2
size: NA
J: TRBJ1-1

DNA: TGTGCCAGCAGCGAGGACAGCTATGGCTACACCTTC
CDR3: CASSEDSYGYTF
D: NA
V: TRBV5-4
size: NA
J: TRBJ1-2

DNA: TGCGCCAGCAGCCAAGTGGGAGCGGCAGGTAGCACAGATACGCAGTATTTT
CDR3: CASSQVGAAGSTDTQYF
D: NA
V: TRBV4-3
size: NA
J: TRBJ2-3

DNA: TGTGCCAGCAGCTTATGGCCAGAAGATACGCAGTATTTT
CDR3: CASSLWPEDTQYF
D: NA
V: TRBV11-2
size: few
J: TRBJ2-3

DNA: TGTGCCAGCAGCGTCGGGACAGGGGGTTCCTACGAGCAGTACTTC
CDR3: CASSVGTGGSYEQYF
D: TRBD1
V: TRBV9
size: NA
J: TRBJ2-7

DNA: TGTGCCAGCACCCGTCCCGCAGTTTCCTACGAGCAGTACTTC
CDR3: CASTRPAVSYEQYF
D: NA
V: TRBV27
size: few
J: TRBJ2-7

DNA: TGTGCCTGGAATCGCCATTCTAGCTCCTACAATGAGCAGTTCTTC
CDR3: CAWNRHSSSYNEQFF
D: NA
V: TRBV30
size: NA
J: TRBJ2-1

DNA: TGTGCCTGGAGACGACAGGGGTCCGAGCAGTACTTC
CDR3: CAWRRQGSEQYF
D: TRBD1
V: TRBV30
size: NA
J: TRBJ2-7

DNA: TGTGCCAGCAGTACAACTAGCGGACAAGAGACCCAGTACTTC
CDR3: CASSTTSGQETQYF
D: TRBD2
V: TRBV6-6
size: few
J: TRBJ2-5

DNA: TGTGCCAGCAGCCACGGGGGAAACACTGAAGCTTTCTTT
CDR3: CASSHGGNTEAFF
D: NA
V: TRBV11-2
size: NA
J: TRBJ1-1

DNA: TGCAGCGTTGGGGGACAGGCTGAGTCTGGAAACACCATATATTTT
CDR3: CSVGGQAESGNTIYF
D: TRBD1
V: TRBV29-1
size: few
J: TRBJ1-3

DNA: TGTGCCTTGACTATTGGAGGCAATCAGCCCCAGCATTTT
CDR3: CALTIGGNQPQHF
D: NA
V: TRBV30
size: NA
J: TRBJ1-5

DNA: TGTGCCACCAGCAGACTGAGCGGGATGGCGACCTCTGGAAACACCATATATTTT
CDR3: CATSRLSGMATSGNTIYF
D: NA
V: TRBV15
size: NA
J: TRBJ1-3

DNA: TGCAGCGCGGCGGACATTTCCTACGAGCAGTACTTC
CDR3: CSAADISYEQYF
D: NA
V: TRBV29-1
size: NA
J: TRBJ2-7

DNA: TGTGCCTGGAGTCCTAATACTGGACAGCTTAACTATGGCTACACCTTC
CDR3: CAWSPNTGQLNYGYTF
D: NA
V: TRBV30
size: NA
J: TRBJ1-2

DNA: TGTGCCAGCAGCGTAGAACTAGCGGAATACAATGAGCAGTTCTTC
CDR3: CASSVELAEYNEQFF
D: TRBD2
V: TRBV9
size: NA
J: TRBJ2-1

DNA: TGCGCCAGCAGCCTGGCGGCGCGGGGCACAGATACGCAGTATTTT
CDR3: CASSLAARGTDTQYF
D: NA
V: TRBV5-1
size: NA
J: TRBJ2-3

DNA: TGTGCCACCAGCAGAATGCGGCTAGCGGGAGCCGGGGGGGCAGATACGCAGTATTTT
CDR3: CATSRMRLAGAGGADTQYF
D: TRBD2
V: TRBV15
size: NA
J: TRBJ2-3

DNA: TGTGCCAGCAGCGTAGGGGGGCAGGGGCGCTACGAGCAGTACTTC
CDR3: CASSVGGQGRYEQYF
D: NA
V: TRBV9
size: few
J: TRBJ2-7

DNA: TGTGCCAGCAGTCGTCCGGGACAGGGGATGTACGAGCAGTACTTC
CDR3: CASSRPGQGMYEQYF
D: TRBD1
V: TRBV27
size: few
J: TRBJ2-7

DNA: TGTGCCAGCAGCTTCCGGGACAGGGGCAATGAGCAGTTCTTC
CDR3: CASSFRDRGNEQFF
D: TRBD1
V: TRBV5-4
size: few
J: TRBJ2-1

DNA: TGCGCCAGCAGTCACAGGTCGGTAGATGCGCAGTATTTT
CDR3: CASSHRSVDAQYF
D: NA
V: TRBV23-1
size: few
J: TRBJ2-3

DNA: TGCAGCGTTGATCTCCGGGGACAGGGGACCTACGAGCAGTACTTC
CDR3: CSVDLRGQGTYEQYF
D: TRBD1
V: TRBV29-1
size: few
J: TRBJ2-7

DNA: TGCAGCGTGGATGGGGGCGGGAGAGGGACAGATACGCAGTATTTT
CDR3: CSVDGGGRGTDTQYF
D: NA
V: TRBV29-1
size: few
J: TRBJ2-3

DNA: TGTGCCAGCTCCCTGACAGGGCTTACCAATCAGCCCCAGCATTTT
CDR3: CASSLTGLTNQPQHF
D: TRBD1
V: TRBV18
size: NA
J: TRBJ1-5

DNA: TGTGCCAGCAGCCCGCGACAGGGTTCATACAATGAGCAGTTCTTC
CDR3: CASSPRQGSYNEQFF
D: TRBD1
V: TRBV7-3
size: NA
J: TRBJ2-1

DNA: TGTGCCTGGCAACAGACTAGTCTTCAAGAGACCCAGTACTTC
CDR3: CAWQQTSLQETQYF
D: NA
V: TRBV30
size: few
J: TRBJ2-5

DNA: TGTGCCAGCAGCCCACAGGGGACGAACACCGGGGAGCTGTTTTTT
CDR3: CASSPQGTNTGELFF
D: TRBD1
V: TRBV2
size: NA
J: TRBJ2-2

DNA: TGCAGCGTTGAAGACAGTTTTTCGGGACTAGCCTACAATGAGCAGTTCTTC
CDR3: CSVEDSFSGLAYNEQFF
D: TRBD2
V: TRBV29-1
size: few
J: TRBJ2-1

DNA: TGCGCCAGCCGGGAATGGGCTAGCGGGAACACCGGGGAGCTGTTTTTT
CDR3: CASREWASGNTGELFF
D: TRBD2
V: TRBV23-1
size: few
J: TRBJ2-2

DNA: TGTGCCAGCTCACCCACAGGGCTAGCGGGAGGCTACAATGAGCAGTTCTTC
CDR3: CASSPTGLAGGYNEQFF
D: TRBD2
V: TRBV18
size: few
J: TRBJ2-1

DNA: TGCAGCGGGCGGGGGGACAGGGTCGGTGAGCAGTTCTTC
CDR3: CSGRGDRVGEQFF
D: NA
V: TRBV29-1
size: NA
J: TRBJ2-1

DNA: TGTGCCAGCTCACCTCCTCTGTGGGACAGGGTGTTCACCTACGAGCAGTACTTC
CDR3: CASSPPLWDRVFTYEQYF
D: TRBD1
V: TRBV18
size: NA
J: TRBJ2-7

DNA: TGTGCCAGCAGTTCCGATCCCTGGGAGGCTTTCTTT
CDR3: CASSSDPWEAFF
D: NA
V: TRBV28
size: NA
J: TRBJ1-1

DNA: TGTGCCTGGAGTGGACAGGGGAGGGACGAGCAGTACTTC
CDR3: CAWSGQGRDEQYF
D: NA
V: TRBV30
size: NA
J: TRBJ2-7

DNA: TGTGCCAGCAGTTCGTTCGGCAGGGATGGCTATGAGCAGTTCTTC
CDR3: CASSSFGRDGYEQFF
D: NA
V: TRBV28
size: NA
J: TRBJ2-1

DNA: TGTGCCAGCAGCTTTGGACTAGCCAACCCCGGGGAGCTGTTTTTT
CDR3: CASSFGLANPGELFF
D: TRBD2
V: TRBV11-2
size: NA
J: TRBJ2-2

DNA: TGTGCCAGCAGCTTGGTGGAGGGGGCGGTTGGGGAGACCCAGTACTTC
CDR3: CASSLVEGAVGETQYF
D: NA
V: TRBV5-5
size: NA
J: TRBJ2-5

DNA: TGTGCCAGCAGCTTAAGGGAGGACAATGAGCAGTTCTTC
CDR3: CASSLREDNEQFF
D: NA
V: TRBV7-9
size: few
J: TRBJ2-1

DNA: TGTGCCAGCAGTGAAGCCCTAGCGGGGGGGGAGCAGTTCTTC
CDR3: CASSEALAGGEQFF
D: TRBD2
V: TRBV2
size: NA
J: TRBJ2-1

DNA: TGTGCCAGCAGCCAAGATGCCGGGACAGATACGCAGTATTTT
CDR3: CASSQDAGTDTQYF
D: NA
V: TRBV14
size: NA
J: TRBJ2-3

DNA: TGTGCCAGCAGCCAAGGGACAGGCCGCTCCTACGAGCAGTACTTC
CDR3: CASSQGTGRSYEQYF
D: TRBD1
V: TRBV4-2
size: NA
J: TRBJ2-7

DNA: TGTGCCTGGAGCCGGAACCAGGGCAATCAGCCCCAGCATTTT
CDR3: CAWSRNQGNQPQHF
D: NA
V: TRBV30
size: NA
J: TRBJ1-5

DNA: TGTGCCATCAGTGAGCACGAGGGAACTAGCACAGATACGCAGTATTTT
CDR3: CAISEHEGTSTDTQYF
D: NA
V: TRBV10-3
size: NA
J: TRBJ2-3

DNA: TGTGCCAGCACCGACAGTCCCGATGAGCAGTTCTTC
CDR3: CASTDSPDEQFF
D: NA
V: TRBV2
size: NA
J: TRBJ2-1

DNA: TGTGCCAGCAGTGGACAGAATTCCTACGAGCAGTACTTC
CDR3: CASSGQNSYEQYF
D: NA
V: TRBV6-5
size: NA
J: TRBJ2-7

DNA: TGTGCCAGCAGCCAAACAGGGGTGGGTCAGCCCCAGCATTTT
CDR3: CASSQTGVGQPQHF
D: TRBD1
V: TRBV5-4
size: few
J: TRBJ1-5

DNA: TGTGCCAGCAGTGGGGGACTAGCGGACCGCTACGAGCAGTACTTC
CDR3: CASSGGLADRYEQYF
D: TRBD2
V: TRBV27
size: NA
J: TRBJ2-7

DNA: TGTGCCAGCAGCCTCCCGGGACAGGGGGTTTACAATGAGCAGTTCTTC
CDR3: CASSLPGQGVYNEQFF
D: TRBD1
V: TRBV9
size: NA
J: TRBJ2-1

DNA: TGCAGCGTTGTGGGGGACAGGGCGGAGATGAACACTGAAGCTTTCTTT
CDR3: CSVVGDRAEMNTEAFF
D: TRBD1
V: TRBV29-1
size: few
J: TRBJ1-1